The sequence of this T cell receptor (beta chain) was determined in a study of T cell responses to AZD1222 COVID-19 vaccine. Trimming removed 3 bases from V and 9 bases from J, with 11 bases in between. Germline V lookup: CDR1 SQVTM, CDR2 ANQGSEA. The CDR3 extends over 11 amino acids. Assay: immunoSEQ multiplex PCR; the TCRdb copy retains only in-frame clones and omits some. The sample consists of about 130,000 clones, about 90% of them appearing once. Sequences were derived from peripheral blood, sampled on day 0 of AZD1222 vaccination. The TCR originated in an adult in good health. The genes are TRBV29-1 and TRBJ1-1; TRBD1 might be the D (5 bases). CDR3 sequence: CSVDGGEKAFF. The CDR3 DNA is TGCAGCGTTGATGGGGGGGAGAAAGCTTTCTTT.